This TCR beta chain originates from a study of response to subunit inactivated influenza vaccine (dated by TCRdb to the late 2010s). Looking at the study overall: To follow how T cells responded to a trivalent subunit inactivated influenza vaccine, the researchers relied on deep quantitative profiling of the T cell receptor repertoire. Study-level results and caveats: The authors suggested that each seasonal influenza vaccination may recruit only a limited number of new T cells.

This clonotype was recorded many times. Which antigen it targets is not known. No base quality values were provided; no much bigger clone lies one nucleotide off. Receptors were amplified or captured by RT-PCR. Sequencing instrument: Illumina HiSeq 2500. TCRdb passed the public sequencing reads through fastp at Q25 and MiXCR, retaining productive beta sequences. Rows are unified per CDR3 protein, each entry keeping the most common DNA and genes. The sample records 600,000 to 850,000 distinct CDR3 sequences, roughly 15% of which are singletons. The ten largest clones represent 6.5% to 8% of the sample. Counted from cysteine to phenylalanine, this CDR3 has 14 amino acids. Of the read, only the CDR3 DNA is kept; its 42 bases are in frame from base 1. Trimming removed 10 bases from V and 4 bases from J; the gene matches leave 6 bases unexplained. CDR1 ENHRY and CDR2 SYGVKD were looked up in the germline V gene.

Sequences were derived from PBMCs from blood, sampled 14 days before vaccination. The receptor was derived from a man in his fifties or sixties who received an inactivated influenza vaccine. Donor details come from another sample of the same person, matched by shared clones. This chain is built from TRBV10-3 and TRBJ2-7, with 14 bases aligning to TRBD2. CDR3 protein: CATGLAGGPYEQYF. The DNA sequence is TGTGCCACCGGACTAGCGGGAGGCCCTTACGAGCAGTACTTC.